These 15 T cell receptor beta chains originate from one sample sequenced in a study of blood T cell repertoires in COVID-19. Sequencing was performed with immunoSEQ multiplex PCR; in TCRdb, only in-frame clones are kept and a portion is missing. The sample yields more than 100,000 clones, roughly nine tenths seen once. Sequencing was carried out using peripheral blood. These receptors came from an elderly woman in a cohort sampled during active COVID-19.

The gene calls are TRBV5-5 and TRBJ2-7, with D unclear. Looked up from germline, CDR1 is SGHKS and CDR2 is YYEKEE (reference sequence). Trimming shortened V by 1 base and J by 3 bases, and 8 bases separated the two germline ends. This CDR3 is built from 13 residues. The CDR3 reads CASSLTQSYEQYF. The CDR3 DNA follows: TGTGCCAGCAGCTTGACTCAAAGCTACGAGCAGTACTTC.

The rearrangement joins TRBV6-5 to TRBJ1-1; 9 bases map to TRBD1. CDR1 is MNHEY and CDR2 is SVGAGI in the germline V gene. CDR3 size: 14 residues. V shed 5 bases, J shed 1 base, and the junction held 2 bases outside the gene matches. CDR3 protein: CASSLQGANTEAFF. The DNA of the CDR3 is TGTGCCAGCAGTCTACAGGGGGCGAACACTGAAGCTTTCTTT.

This chain connects TRBV25-1 to TRBJ2-5; TRBD2 is a possible D gene (5 bases). The CDR3 loop spans 11 amino acids. CDR1 and CDR2 from the germline V gene are MGHDK and SYGVNS. Trimming stripped 7 bases from V and 9 bases from J, with 12 bases between. The CDR3, as DNA: TGTGCCAGCAATCGAGGGTGGGCCCAGTACTTC. This sequence encodes CASNRGWAQYF.

The chain recombines TRBV2 with TRBJ2-1; 7 bases match TRBD1. The germline V gene encodes CDR1 SNHLY and CDR2 FYNNEI. V lost 2 bases to trimming and J lost 4 bases; unmatched junction nucleotides: 5. The CDR3 sequence is 15 residues long. The CDR3 coding sequence is TGTGCCAGCAGTGAACGACAGGGATTGTACAATGAGCAGTTCTTC. Translating gives CASSERQGLYNEQFF. The full variable domain, with the rest looked up from reference TRBV2 and TRBJ2-1, is EPEVTQTPSHQVTQMGQEVILRCVPISNHLYFYWYRQILGQKVEFLVSFYNNEISEKSEIFDDQFSVERPDGSNFTLKIRSTKLEDSAMYFCASSERQGLYNEQFFGPGTRLTVL.

The chain recombines TRBV9 with TRBJ2-1; TRBD2 aligns across 10 bases. The V and J ends lost 2 bases and 4 bases, in that order; junction bases with no gene match: 3. Looked up from germline, CDR1 is SGDLS and CDR2 is YYNGEE. This CDR3 is 15 amino acids long. The CDR3 sequence: CASSVGTSDYNEQFF. CDR3 DNA: TGTGCCAGCAGCGTTGGGACTAGCGATTACAATGAGCAGTTCTTC.

The rearrangement links TRBV2 to TRBJ1-4; D not certain. Trimming pared 8 bases from V and 8 bases from J, leaving 12 bases between. The CDR3 has 12 residues. The germline gives CDR1 SNHLY, CDR2 FYNNEI. For the CDR3, the DNA is TGTGCCAGCGTACGCCCCGGGGAAAAACTGTTTTTT. The encoded protein is CASVRPGEKLFF.

This CDR3 reads CASSKPGTGGREQYF. CDR3 bases: TGTGCCAGCTCTAAGCCCGGGACAGGGGGGCGCGAGCAGTACTTC. The chain joins TRBV18 to TRBJ2-7; 11 bases align to TRBD1. This CDR3 spans 15 amino acids. Germline V gives CDR1 KGHSH, CDR2 LQKENI. Trimming removed 6 bases from V and 6 bases from J; junction bases left unmatched: 10.

The CDR3 DNA reads TGTGCCAGCAGCCCCGAAGGACAGGGGGTGTACGAGCAGTACTTC. It specifies CASSPEGQGVYEQYF. The chain combines TRBV2 with TRBJ2-7; TRBD1 matches at 10 bases. The CDR3 runs 15 residues. In germline, CDR1 is SNHLY, CDR2 FYNNEI. With V trimmed by 6 bases and J by 4 bases, 9 bases remained unmatched.

This chain connects TRBV30 to TRBJ1-1; TRBD1 matches 7 bases. There are 15 residues in the CDR3. CDR1 is GTSNPN, CDR2 SVGIG, per germline (reference sequence). The trim removed 3 bases at V and 5 bases at J, leaving 12 bases unmatched. The CDR3 here is CAWRKPDREVTEAFF. The CDR3 nucleotides read TGTGCCTGGAGGAAACCCGACAGGGAAGTAACTGAAGCTTTCTTT.

The gene calls are TRBV28 and TRBJ1-2; D possibly corresponds to TRBD1 (6 bases). Deletions cut 6 bases from V and 3 bases from J, with 11 bases between. The germline V gene encodes CDR1 MDHEN and CDR2 SYDVKM. The CDR3 has 13 amino acids. CDR3: CASREQGDYGYTF. In DNA form, the CDR3 reads TGTGCCAGCAGGGAACAGGGAGACTATGGCTACACCTTC.

This sequence joins TRBV20-1 and TRBJ1-2; 7 nucleotides line up with TRBD1. The V gene's germline CDR1 is DFQATT and CDR2 SNEGSKA (reference sequence). V was clipped by 4 bases and J by 7 bases; unmatched bases: 3. The CDR3 has 11 residues. CDR3 sequence (DNA): TGCAGTGCTAACAGGGGAATTGGCTACACCTTC. It codes for CSANRGIGYTF.

The rearrangement uses TRBV4-2 and TRBJ1-1, with D possibly being TRBD1 (5 bases). Trimming took off 3 bases at V and 0 bases at J, with 17 bases between the two ends. Germline-derived CDR1 and CDR2 are LGHNA and YNFKEQ. This CDR3 region has 17 residues. CDR3 DNA: TGTGCCAGCAGCCATGGGGGGACCCAAACTTTGAACACTGAAGCTTTCTTT. It yields the protein CASSHGGTQTLNTEAFF.

The genes are TRBV5-1 and TRBJ2-1; D is perhaps TRBD2 (6 bases). Per the germline V gene, CDR1 is SGHRS and CDR2 is YFSETQ. V lost 4 bases, J lost 7 bases, and 21 bases lay in between. The CDR3 has 16 amino acids. CDR3 in DNA: TGCGCCAGCAGCCCGATTACGGCGGGGACCAGAAATGAGCAGTTCTTC. This codes for CASSPITAGTRNEQFF.

V and J are TRBV3-1 (or the pseudogene TRBV3-2) and TRBJ1-6; no clear D gene. The CDR3 runs 12 residues. V gave up 4 bases and J gave up 15 bases, with 13 bases separating them. Germline V gene sequence: CDR1 LGHDT, CDR2 YNNKEL (reference sequence). CDR3 loop: CASSPLGGVLHF. The CDR3 DNA follows: TGTGCCAGCAGCCCCCTGGGCGGGGTCCTCCACTTT.

This chain links TRBV5-8 with TRBJ1-1, with D tentatively TRBD1 (6 bases). The germline V gene has CDR1 SGHTS and CDR2 YDEGEE. The CDR3 has 15 residues. V was clipped by 1 base and J by 4 bases, with 14 bases between them. CDR3 residues: CASSLNYQGITEAFF. As DNA, the CDR3 is TGTGCCAGCAGCTTGAATTACCAGGGGATCACTGAAGCTTTCTTT.